A single T cell receptor (beta chain) is shown here with its context. Antigen unknown. This sample is part of a study of T-cell memory formation after mild COVID-19. Overall study results and limits: Of the contracting clones, CD4+ ones lay mainly in CM and EM, and CD8+ ones in EMRA.

The CDR3 spans 15 residues. Trimming took 3 bases from V and 0 from J, leaving 10 bases between them. The germline V gene encodes CDR1 SGHVS and CDR2 FNYEAQ. The 5'RACE method, run with constant-segment primers, produced TCR alpha and TCR beta cDNA libraries (carrying sample barcodes and UMIs). TCRdb passed the 5' RACE reads through MiXCR, listing each CDR3 protein once. The sample has roughly 80,000 distinct CDR3 sequences, roughly 13% seen once. The genes are TRBV7-6 and TRBJ2-3; D not certain. This receptor was identified in an adult woman who had mild COVID-19 (a few samples of this study predate the infection). Cell type and time point are not known. What was sequenced was PBMCs or a T cell subset sorted from them (not recorded which). Written as DNA, the CDR3 is TGTGCCAGCAGCTTCTTTGCGGACAGCACAGATACGCAGTATTTT. This encodes CASSFFADSTDTQYF.